The source of this T cell receptor (beta chain) is a study of blood T cell repertoires in COVID-19. The overall study: Samples representing acute and convalescent COVID-19 were sourced from the United States, Italy and Spain. Sources were T cells, B-cell-depleted T cells, or PBMCs; the material itself was cDNA or gDNA.

Here immunoSEQ multiplex PCR was the method, and the copy in TCRdb shows in-frame clones only, minus some. Of about 70,000 clones detected, 80% to 90% appear once; the ten largest clones hold approximately 20%. CDR1 and CDR2 from the germline V gene are SEHNR and FQNEAQ (reference sequence). The CDR3 extends over 16 amino acids. With V trimmed by 4 bases and J by 3 bases, 5 bases remained unmatched. At least ten counts were recorded for this clone. This clonotype was obtained from a woman in her seventies with acute or convalescent COVID-19. The specimen sequenced was peripheral blood. The J gene is TRBJ1-6, the V gene TRBV7-9, with 8 bases matching TRBD1. CDR3 coding DNA: TGTGCCAGCAGCTCCGGGACAGGCTTCTATAATTCACCCCTCCACTTT. Protein sequence: CASSSGTGFYNSPLHF.